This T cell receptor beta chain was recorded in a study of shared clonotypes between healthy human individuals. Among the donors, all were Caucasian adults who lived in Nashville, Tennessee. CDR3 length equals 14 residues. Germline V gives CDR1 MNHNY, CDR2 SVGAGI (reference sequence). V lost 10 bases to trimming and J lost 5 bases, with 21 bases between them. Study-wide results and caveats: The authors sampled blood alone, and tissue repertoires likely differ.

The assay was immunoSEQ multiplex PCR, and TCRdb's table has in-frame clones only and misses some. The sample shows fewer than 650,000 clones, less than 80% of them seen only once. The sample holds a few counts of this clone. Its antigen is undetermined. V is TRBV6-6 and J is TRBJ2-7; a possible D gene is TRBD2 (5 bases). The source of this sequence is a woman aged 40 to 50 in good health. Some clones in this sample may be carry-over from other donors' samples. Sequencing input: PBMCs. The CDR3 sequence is CATREWGAQNEQYF. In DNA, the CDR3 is TGTGCCACCCGGGAATGGGGTGCCCAGAACGAGCAGTACTTC.